This T cell receptor (beta chain) is drawn from a study of cytomegalovirus exposure and HLA in healthy donors. The wider study: In an early release, HLA-typed donors contributed 75 million to 85 million unique TCR sequences.

General observations from the study: The study flagged 150 to 200 TCR beta chains as cytomegalovirus-associated.

This clone turned up a few times. Its target is not known. Germline V CDR1 and CDR2: MNHEY, SVGAGI. Germline trimming cut 3 bases from V and 3 bases from J; bases unmatched to any gene: 5. The CDR3 consists of 14 residues. Primers for the PCR totalled 60 Vbeta and 13 Jbeta. Sequenced by immunoSEQ multiplex PCR; TCRdb stores in-frame clones only, minus some. The data contain approximately 140,000 clones, more than 70% of them seen just once; the ten biggest clones take up over 0.8%. What was sequenced was PBMCs. V and J are TRBV6-5 and TRBJ2-7, with 7 bases lining up with TRBD1. The sequence was obtained from a woman aged 55-70 years in good health and CMV-seronegative. The CDR3 reads CASSYGQAGYEQYF. The DNA for the CDR3 is TGTGCCAGCAGTTATGGACAGGCAGGCTACGAGCAGTACTTC.